This T cell receptor beta chain was sequenced in a study of blood T cell repertoires in COVID-19. In the study overall: Whether acute or convalescent, the COVID-19 samples came from the United States, Italy and Spain.

As handled by the study authors: Nucleated cell number was recorded as an estimate derived from reference gene primer amplification. Profiling relied on immunoSEQ multiplex PCR, and the TCRdb table lists in-frame clones only, not all of them. For V, J and clone size, that table is used; D and trimming come from the DNA. The table has tens of thousands of clones, 75% to 90% seen once. This CDR3 region has 14 residues. Germline V gene data show CDR1 as MDHEN and CDR2 as SYDVKM. The V end lost 6 bases, the J end lost 3 bases, and 14 bases lay between the germline ends. The receptor was derived from a woman older than 75 with active or convalescent COVID-19. Sample: peripheral blood. The genes are TRBV28 and TRBJ2-5, with D perhaps matching TRBD2 (6 bases). The CDR3 loop is CASRAGLGKETQYF. CDR3 bases: TGTGCCAGCAGGGCGGGACTTGGGAAAGAGACCCAGTACTTC.